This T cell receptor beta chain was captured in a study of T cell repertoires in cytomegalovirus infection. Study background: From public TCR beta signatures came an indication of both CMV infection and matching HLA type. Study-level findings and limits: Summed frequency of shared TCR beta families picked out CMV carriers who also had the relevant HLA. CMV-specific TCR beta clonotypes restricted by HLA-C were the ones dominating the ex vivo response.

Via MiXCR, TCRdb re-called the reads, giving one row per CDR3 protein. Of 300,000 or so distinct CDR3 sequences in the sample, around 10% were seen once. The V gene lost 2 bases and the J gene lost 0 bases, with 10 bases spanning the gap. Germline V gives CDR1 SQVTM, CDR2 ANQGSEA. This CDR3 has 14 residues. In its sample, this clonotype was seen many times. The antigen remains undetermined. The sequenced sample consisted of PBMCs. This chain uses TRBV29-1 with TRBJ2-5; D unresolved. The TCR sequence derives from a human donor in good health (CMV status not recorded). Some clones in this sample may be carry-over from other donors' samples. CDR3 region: CSVEFWENQETQYF. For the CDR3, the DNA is TGCAGCGTTGAATTTTGGGAAAACCAAGAGACCCAGTACTTC.